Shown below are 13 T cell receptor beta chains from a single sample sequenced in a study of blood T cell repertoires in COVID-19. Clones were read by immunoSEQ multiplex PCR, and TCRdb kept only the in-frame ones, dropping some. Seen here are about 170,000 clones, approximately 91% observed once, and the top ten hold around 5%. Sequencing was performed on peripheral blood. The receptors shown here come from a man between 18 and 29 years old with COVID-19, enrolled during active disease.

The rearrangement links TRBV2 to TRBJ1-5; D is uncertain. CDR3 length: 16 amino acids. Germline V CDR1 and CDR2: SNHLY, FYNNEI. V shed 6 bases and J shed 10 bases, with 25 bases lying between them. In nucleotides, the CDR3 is TGTGCCAGCAGGGCTAGGTCGGGTATAATAAGTCAACCCCAGCATTTT. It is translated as CASRARSGIISQPQHF.

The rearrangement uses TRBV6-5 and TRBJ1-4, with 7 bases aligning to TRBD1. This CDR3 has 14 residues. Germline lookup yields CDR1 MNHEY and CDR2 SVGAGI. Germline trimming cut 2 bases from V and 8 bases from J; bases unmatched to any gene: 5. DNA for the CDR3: TGTGCCAGCAGTTACAAAGGCAGGGGGGAAAAACTGTTTTTT. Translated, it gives CASSYKGRGEKLFF.

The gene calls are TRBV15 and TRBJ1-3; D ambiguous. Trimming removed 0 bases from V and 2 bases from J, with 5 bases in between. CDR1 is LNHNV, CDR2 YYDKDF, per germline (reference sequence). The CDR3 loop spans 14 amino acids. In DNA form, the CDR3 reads TGTGCCACCAGCAGAGATGCGGCTGGAAACACCATATATTTT. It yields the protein CATSRDAAGNTIYF.

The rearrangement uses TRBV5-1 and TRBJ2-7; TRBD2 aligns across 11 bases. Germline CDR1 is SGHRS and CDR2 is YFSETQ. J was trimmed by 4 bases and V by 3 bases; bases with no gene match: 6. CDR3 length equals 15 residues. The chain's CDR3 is CASSSTSGEEYEQYF. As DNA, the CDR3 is TGCGCCAGCAGCTCGACTAGCGGGGAAGAGTACGAGCAGTACTTC.

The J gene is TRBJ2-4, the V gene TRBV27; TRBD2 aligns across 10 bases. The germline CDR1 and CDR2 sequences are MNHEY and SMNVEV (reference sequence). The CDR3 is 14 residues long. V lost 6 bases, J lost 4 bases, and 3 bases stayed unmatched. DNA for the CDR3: TGTGCCAGCAGGCAAGCGGGAGGGAAAAACATTCAGTACTTC. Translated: CASRQAGGKNIQYF.

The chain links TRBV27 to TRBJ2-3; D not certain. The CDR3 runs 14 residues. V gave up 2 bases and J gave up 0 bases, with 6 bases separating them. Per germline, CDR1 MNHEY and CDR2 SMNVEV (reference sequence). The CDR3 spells CASSLGRSTDTQYF. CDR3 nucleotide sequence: TGTGCCAGCAGTTTAGGGCGTAGCACAGATACGCAGTATTTT.

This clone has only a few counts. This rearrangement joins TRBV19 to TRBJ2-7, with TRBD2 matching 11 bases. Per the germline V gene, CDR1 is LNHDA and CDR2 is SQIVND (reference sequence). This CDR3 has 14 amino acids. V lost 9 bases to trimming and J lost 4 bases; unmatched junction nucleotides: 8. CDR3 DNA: TGTGCCAGCCGAAGGACTAGCGGGTTTTACGAGCAGTACTTC. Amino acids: CASRRTSGFYEQYF.

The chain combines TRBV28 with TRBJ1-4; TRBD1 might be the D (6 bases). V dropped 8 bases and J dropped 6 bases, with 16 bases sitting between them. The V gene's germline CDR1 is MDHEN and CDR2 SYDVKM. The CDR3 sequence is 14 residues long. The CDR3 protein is CASCFDRSDEKLFF. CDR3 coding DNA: TGTGCCAGCTGCTTCGACAGGTCGGATGAAAAACTGTTTTTT.

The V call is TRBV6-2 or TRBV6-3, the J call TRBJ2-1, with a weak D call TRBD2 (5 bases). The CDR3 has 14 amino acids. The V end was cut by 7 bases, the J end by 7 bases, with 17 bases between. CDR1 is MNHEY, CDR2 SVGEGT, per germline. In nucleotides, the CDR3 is TGTGCCAGCAACCCCCTTAAGCGGATGAATGAGCAGTTCTTC. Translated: CASNPLKRMNEQFF.

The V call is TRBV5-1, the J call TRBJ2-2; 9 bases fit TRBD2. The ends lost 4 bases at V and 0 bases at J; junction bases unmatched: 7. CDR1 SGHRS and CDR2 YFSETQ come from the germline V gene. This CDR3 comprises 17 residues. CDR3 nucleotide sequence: TGCGCCAGCAGCCTGTTGACTAGCGGAACGAACACCGGGGAGCTGTTTTTT. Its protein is CASSLLTSGTNTGELFF. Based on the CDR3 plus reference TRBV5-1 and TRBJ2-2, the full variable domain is KAGVTQTPRYLIKTRGQQVTLSCSPISGHRSVSWYQQTPGQGLQFLFEYFSETQRNKGNFPGRFSGRQFSNSRSEMNVSTLELGDSALYLCASSLLTSGTNTGELFFGEGSRLTVL.

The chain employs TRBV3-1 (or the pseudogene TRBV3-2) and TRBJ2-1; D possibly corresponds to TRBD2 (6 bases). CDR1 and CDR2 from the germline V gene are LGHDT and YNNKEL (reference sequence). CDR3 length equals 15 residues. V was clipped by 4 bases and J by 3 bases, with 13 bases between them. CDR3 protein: CASSLRETNYNEQFF. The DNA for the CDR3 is TGTGCCAGCAGCCTCCGGGAGACCAACTACAATGAGCAGTTCTTC.

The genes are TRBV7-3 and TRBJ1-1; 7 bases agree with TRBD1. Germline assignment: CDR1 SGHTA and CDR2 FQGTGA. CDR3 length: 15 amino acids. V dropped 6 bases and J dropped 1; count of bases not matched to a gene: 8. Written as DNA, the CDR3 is TGTGCCAGCAGTCACGGTCGACAGGGGAACACTGAAGCTTTCTTT. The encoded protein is CASSHGRQGNTEAFF.

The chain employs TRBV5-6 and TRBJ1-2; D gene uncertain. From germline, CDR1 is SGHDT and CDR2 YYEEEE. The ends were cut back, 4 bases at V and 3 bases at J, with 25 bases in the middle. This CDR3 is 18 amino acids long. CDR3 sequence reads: CASSGGLGDEYHYYGYTF. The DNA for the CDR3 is TGTGCCAGCAGCGGTGGTCTGGGAGACGAGTACCACTACTATGGCTACACCTTC.